Sequencing of this TCR beta chain was carried out in a study of blood T cell repertoires in COVID-19. Study-wide background: Sources were T cells, B-cell-depleted T cells, or PBMCs; the material itself was cDNA or gDNA.

Assay: immunoSEQ multiplex PCR; the TCRdb copy retains only in-frame clones and omits some. Of a few hundred thousand clones in the sample, about 85% were seen once. The age range of participants was about 18 to 95 years, with residence in about 25 US areas. Trimming shortened V by 6 bases and J by 4 bases, and 18 bases separated the two germline ends. From germline, CDR1 is MNHEY and CDR2 SVGAGI. This CDR3 contains 15 residues. This chain connects TRBV6-5 to TRBJ1-2; no firm D call. Specimen: PBMCs or T cells enriched from blood (not recorded which). The clonotype comes from a man aged 35-49 years who had recovered from COVID-19. CDR3 region: CASSPDPIRVYGYTF. CDR3 coding DNA: TGTGCCAGCAGCCCCGACCCAATCCGGGTCTATGGCTACACCTTC.